This TCR beta chain was observed in a study of PD-1 blockade in classical Hodgkin lymphoma. Findings and limits, study-wide: CD4+ TCR diversity rose significantly by C4D1, and CD8+ TCR diversity did not. For complete responders, baseline diversity was comparable to that of newly diagnosed patients. At baseline, newly diagnosed patients reportedly showed less TCR diversity than healthy donors. Differences between repertoires have undefined causes, possibly disease activity or prior therapy.

TCRdb's table, derived via immunoSEQ multiplex PCR, lists solely in-frame clones and lacks some. The sample holds around 4,000 clones; 71% are singletons and the top ten take just over 50%. A note on this clone: What it binds is not known.

Each patient experienced a relapse that followed autologous stem cell transplantation, and brentuximab vedotin exposure varied. This TCR came from a human donor with classical Hodgkin lymphoma. Source: peripheral blood mononuclear cells (PBMCs), taken at baseline.

The CDR3 protein is CASAPSGSYNEQFF. The CDR3 region has the DNA TGCGCCAGCGCACCTAGCGGGAGCTACAATGAGCAGTTCTTC. The chain recombines TRBV5-1 with TRBJ2-1; TRBD2 matches at 10 bases. With V trimmed by 7 bases and J by 3 bases, 4 bases remained unmatched. Germline V CDR1 and CDR2: SGHRS, YFSETQ. The CDR3 loop spans 14 amino acids.